The clone carrying this T cell receptor beta chain was picked up one time. The antigen is undetermined. Second doses at about 4 or about 12 weeks were pooled. The repertoire was sequenced with immunoSEQ multiplex PCR; TCRdb's copy has only in-frame clones and lacks some. The table shows fewer than 150,000 clones, with roughly nine tenths occurring only once. This sample is part of a study of T cell responses to AZD1222 COVID-19 vaccine. Study-level findings and limits: Possibly, clonal diversity was underestimated; donors were largely white British and included more females.

V lost 3 bases and J lost 8, with 11 bases in between. Germline CDR1 and CDR2: SGHRS and YFSETQ. The CDR3 is 13 residues long. The sample in question was peripheral blood, obtained 28 days after the second AZD1222 dose. The genes are TRBV5-1 and TRBJ1-4; D not resolved. The clonotype was recovered from an adult who received the AZD1222 COVID-19 vaccine. The CDR3 sequence is CASSSSPGEKLFF. CDR3 bases: TGCGCCAGCAGCTCGTCCCCGGGAGAAAAACTGTTTTTT.